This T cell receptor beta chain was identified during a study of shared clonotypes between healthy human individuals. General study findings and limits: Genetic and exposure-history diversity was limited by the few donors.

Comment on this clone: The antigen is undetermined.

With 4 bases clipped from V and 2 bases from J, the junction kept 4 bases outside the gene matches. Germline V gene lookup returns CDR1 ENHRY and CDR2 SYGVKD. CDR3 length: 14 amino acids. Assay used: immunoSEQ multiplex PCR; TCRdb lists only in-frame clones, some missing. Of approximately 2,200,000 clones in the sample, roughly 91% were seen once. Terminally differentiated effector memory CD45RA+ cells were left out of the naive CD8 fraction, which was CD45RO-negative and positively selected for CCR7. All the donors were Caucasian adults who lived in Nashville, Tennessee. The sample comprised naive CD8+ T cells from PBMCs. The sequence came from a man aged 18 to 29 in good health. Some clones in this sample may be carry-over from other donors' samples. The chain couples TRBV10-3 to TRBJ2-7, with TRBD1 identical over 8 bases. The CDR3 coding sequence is TGTGCCATCAGTGGACAGGGGTCCCCCTACGAGCAGTACTTC. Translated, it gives CAISGQGSPYEQYF.